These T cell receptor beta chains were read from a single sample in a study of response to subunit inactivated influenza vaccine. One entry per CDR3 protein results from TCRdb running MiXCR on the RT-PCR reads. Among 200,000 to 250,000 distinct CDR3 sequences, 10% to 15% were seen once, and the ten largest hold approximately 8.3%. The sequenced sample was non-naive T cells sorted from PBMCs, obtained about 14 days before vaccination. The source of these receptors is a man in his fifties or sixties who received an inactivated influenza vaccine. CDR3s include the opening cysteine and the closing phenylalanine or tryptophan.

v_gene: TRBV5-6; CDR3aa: CASSRGQAGELFF
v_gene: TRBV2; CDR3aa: CASSDGRATRAFF
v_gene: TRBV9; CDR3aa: CASSAQTGARTGELFF
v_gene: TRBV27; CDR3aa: CASSLWLAGGPYGELFF
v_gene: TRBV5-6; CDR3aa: CASSRLAGVAGNEQYF
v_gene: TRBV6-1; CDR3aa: CASSEGGGYGAFF
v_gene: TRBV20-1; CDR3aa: CSAIQDFANLNEQFF
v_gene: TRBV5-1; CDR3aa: CASSSNIGQGHYGYTF
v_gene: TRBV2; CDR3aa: CASTLGQGSYNEQFF
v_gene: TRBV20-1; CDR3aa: CSARTASSAQHF
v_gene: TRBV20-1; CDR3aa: CSARSETGGYEQYF
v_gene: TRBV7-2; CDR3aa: CASSLIRGATNEKLFF
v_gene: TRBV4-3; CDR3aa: CASSQDRNLNEKLFF
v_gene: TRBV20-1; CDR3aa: CSASRQGRNAGELFF
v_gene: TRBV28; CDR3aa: CASSPTSGSSPDTQYF
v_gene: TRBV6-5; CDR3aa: CASSGSLGEQYF
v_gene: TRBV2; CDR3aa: CASSDMGREGNQPQHF
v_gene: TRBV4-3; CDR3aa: CASSQVPGQTEAFF
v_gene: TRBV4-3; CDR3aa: CASSQGTGAGETQYF
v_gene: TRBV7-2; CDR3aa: CASSLGGVGRDYGYTF
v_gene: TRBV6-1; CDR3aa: CASSLGGRSDTQYF
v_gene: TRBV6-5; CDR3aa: CASSYAGRARTNTGELFF
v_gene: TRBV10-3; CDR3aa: CAIRKGQGADTEAFF
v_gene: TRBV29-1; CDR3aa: CSVGVHGELFF
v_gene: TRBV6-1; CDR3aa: CASSGSYGYTF
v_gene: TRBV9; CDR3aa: CASSPRTSGKSIEQFF
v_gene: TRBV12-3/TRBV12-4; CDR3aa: CASSLIYEQYF
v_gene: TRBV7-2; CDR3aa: CASRTSSTDTQYF
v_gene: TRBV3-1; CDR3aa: CASSQDTLAKNIQYF
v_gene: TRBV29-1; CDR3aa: CSVATVNEQFF
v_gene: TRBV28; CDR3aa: CASSLPLSGANVLTF
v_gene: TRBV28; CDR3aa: CASRMGAGANVLTF
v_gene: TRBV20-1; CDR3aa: CSARDRLAGGKRETQYF
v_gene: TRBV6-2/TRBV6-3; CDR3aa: CASSLPLGEQYF
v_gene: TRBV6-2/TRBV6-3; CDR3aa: CASSYGTGGDEQFF
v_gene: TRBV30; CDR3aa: CAWSRTTKPYYGYTF
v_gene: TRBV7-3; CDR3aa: CASSLQPGQNTEAFF
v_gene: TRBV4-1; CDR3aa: CASSQAGSGNTIYF